The clone carrying this T cell receptor beta chain was detected many times. What it binds is not known. This record comes from a study of T cells in Graves' hyperthyroidism and ophthalmopathy. Turning to the study itself: The authors collected peripheral blood at initial diagnosis, before any treatment. Broader study findings: Ophthalmopathy was model-predicted a median around 6.1 months pre-onset.

Every diagnosis used clinical symptoms, serum thyroxine and TRAb, thyroid ultrasound and orbital computed tomography. Trimming pared 0 bases from V and 7 bases from J, leaving 6 bases between. This CDR3 contains 13 residues. Germline V CDR1 and CDR2: SGHTA, FQGNSA. There were TCR beta CDR3 regions amplified from RNA transcripts. The TCR CDR3 was amplified in a first-round RT-PCR using the HTBI primer set. TCRdb re-called the multiplex PCR reads through MiXCR, storing one row per CDR3 protein. The profile shows roughly 600,000 distinct CDR3 sequences, 14% of them singletons. Input material: blood. The sequence derives from a woman in her forties or fifties with Graves' ophthalmopathy. This chain connects TRBV7-2 to TRBJ2-2; no firm D call. The CDR3: CASSLAVLGELFF. The CDR3 nucleotides are TGTGCCAGCAGCTTAGCGGTGCTCGGGGAGCTGTTTTTT.